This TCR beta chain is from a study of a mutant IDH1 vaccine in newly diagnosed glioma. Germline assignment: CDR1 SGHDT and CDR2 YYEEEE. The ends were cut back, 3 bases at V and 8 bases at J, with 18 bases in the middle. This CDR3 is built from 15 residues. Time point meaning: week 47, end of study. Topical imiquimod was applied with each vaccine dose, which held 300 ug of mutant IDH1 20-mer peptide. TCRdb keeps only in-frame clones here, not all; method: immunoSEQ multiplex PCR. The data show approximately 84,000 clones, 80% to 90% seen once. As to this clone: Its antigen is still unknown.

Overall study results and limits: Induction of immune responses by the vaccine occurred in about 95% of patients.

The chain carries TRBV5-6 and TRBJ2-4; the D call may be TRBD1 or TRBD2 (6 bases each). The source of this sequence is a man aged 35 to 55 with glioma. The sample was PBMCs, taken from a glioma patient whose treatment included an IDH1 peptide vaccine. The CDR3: CASSSQGKWGDIQYF. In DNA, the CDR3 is TGTGCCAGCAGCTCGCAGGGGAAGTGGGGGGACATTCAGTACTTC.